These T cell receptor beta chains were read from a single sample in a study of CD8 T cells in ankylosing spondylitis. TCRdb reprocessed the 5' RACE reads with MiXCR, giving one entry per CDR3 protein. The sample holds approximately 200,000 distinct CDR3 sequences, roughly 13% seen once. Material: blood, either unsorted or a sorted T cell fraction (not recorded which). All receptors come from a male donor with ankylosing spondylitis or in good health (not recorded which). CDR3s include the opening cysteine and the closing phenylalanine or tryptophan. A D gene is named only where the DNA matches it firmly. Some rows mark clone size as missing; the rest say once, few, many or name a class of expanded clone.

clone size	V gene	J gene	D gene	CDR3 protein	CDR3 DNA
.	TRBV7-9	TRBJ2-1	.	CASSFEGLYNEQFF	TGTGCCAGCAGCTTCGAAGGCCTCTACAATGAGCAGTTCTTC
many	TRBV5-1	TRBJ2-2	TRBD1	CASSYPGQGNTGELFF	TGCGCCAGCAGCTATCCGGGACAGGGAAACACCGGGGAGCTGTTTTTT
few	TRBV7-9	TRBJ2-3	.	CASSPLQGMDTQYF	TGTGCCAGCAGCCCGCTACAGGGAATGGATACGCAGTATTTT
.	TRBV7-8	TRBJ2-3	TRBD1	CASSLGQGVPDTQYF	TGTGCCAGCAGCTTAGGGCAGGGGGTCCCAGATACGCAGTATTTT
few	TRBV5-6	TRBJ2-1	.	CASSWMGDGMNEQFF	TGTGCCAGCAGCTGGATGGGGGACGGGATGAATGAGCAGTTCTTC
.	TRBV6-4	TRBJ2-5	TRBD1	CASSAFRDRDLRTQETQYF	TGTGCCAGCAGTGCCTTCCGGGACAGGGACCTTAGAACCCAAGAGACCCAGTACTTC
many	TRBV6-5	TRBJ2-7	TRBD1	CASRGTGDEQYF	TGTGCCAGCAGGGGGACAGGGGACGAGCAGTACTTC
.	TRBV6-2/TRBV6-3	TRBJ2-7	.	CASSLTNRDYEQYF	TGTGCCAGCAGTTTAACTAACAGGGACTACGAGCAGTACTTC
few	TRBV5-1	TRBJ2-1	TRBD1	CASSGAGGADEQFF	TGCGCCAGCAGCGGAGCAGGGGGCGCGGATGAGCAGTTCTTC
.	TRBV12-3/TRBV12-4	TRBJ2-3	.	CASSPFQGGRGTDTQYF	TGTGCCAGCAGCCCCTTCCAGGGGGGGAGAGGCACAGATACGCAGTATTTT
.	TRBV5-6	TRBJ1-1	.	CASSFRGISTEAFF	TGTGCCAGCAGCTTTAGGGGGATAAGCACTGAAGCTTTCTTT
many	TRBV5-1	TRBJ2-1	TRBD2	CASSSGGGYNEQFF	TGCGCCAGCAGCTCGGGGGGGGGCTACAATGAGCAGTTCTTC
.	TRBV12-3/TRBV12-4	TRBJ2-7	.	CASSFSVYEQYF	TGTGCCAGCAGTTTCTCGGTATACGAGCAGTACTTC
.	TRBV20-1	TRBJ2-5	.	CSARDQLEDRETQYF	TGCAGTGCTAGAGATCAGCTAGAGGATCGAGAGACCCAGTACTTC
few	TRBV6-1	TRBJ1-5	.	CASSPSGTQHF	TGTGCCAGCAGTCCGTCGGGGACCCAGCATTTT
few	TRBV6-1	TRBJ2-1	.	CASSIEGGGQNEQFF	TGTGCCAGCAGCATAGAGGGGGGAGGGCAGAATGAGCAGTTCTTC
.	TRBV15	TRBJ2-7	.	CATSRPTQGSYEQYF	TGTGCCACCAGCCGCCCCACCCAGGGCTCCTACGAGCAGTACTTC
many	TRBV4-1	TRBJ2-1	.	CASSQPFRVNEQFF	TGCGCCAGCAGCCAACCCTTCAGGGTCAATGAGCAGTTCTTC
.	TRBV3-1	TRBJ2-5	TRBD2	CASSQDVGLAVQETQYF	TGTGCCAGCAGCCAAGATGTGGGACTAGCCGTTCAAGAGACCCAGTACTTC
.	TRBV9	TRBJ2-7	.	CASSVAAQGYEQYF	TGTGCCAGCAGCGTAGCGGCACAGGGATACGAGCAGTACTTC
few	TRBV14	TRBJ2-7	TRBD2	CASSPWTVAGVYEQYF	TGTGCCAGCAGCCCCTGGACGGTAGCGGGAGTTTACGAGCAGTACTTC
few	TRBV11-1	TRBJ2-6	.	CASSSRLGEDSGANVLTF	TGTGCCAGCAGCTCACGTCTGGGAGAGGACTCTGGGGCCAACGTCCTGACTTTC
many	TRBV30	TRBJ1-5	.	CAWSSDGNQPQHF	TGTGCCTGGAGTTCGGATGGCAATCAGCCCCAGCATTTT
once	TRBV6-5	TRBJ2-1	TRBD1	CASSLPGQGSHEQFF	TGTGCCAGCAGTCTACCGGGACAGGGGAGTCATGAGCAGTTCTTC
many	TRBV5-1	TRBJ2-1	.	CASSLWIPNEQFF	TGCGCCAGCAGCTTGTGGATCCCCAATGAGCAGTTCTTC
.	TRBV13	TRBJ2-7	.	CASRGRDSYEQYF	TGTGCCAGCAGAGGACGGGACTCCTACGAGCAGTACTTC
many	TRBV5-1	TRBJ1-2	TRBD1	CASSLGTGNYGYTF	TGCGCCAGCAGCCTGGGGACAGGAAACTATGGCTACACCTTC
.	TRBV19	TRBJ1-6	.	CASSARTEIYNSPLHF	TGTGCCAGTAGTGCGCGGACGGAGATCTATAATTCACCCCTCCACTTT
.	TRBV11-3	TRBJ2-2	TRBD2	CASSFGGGTGELFF	TGTGCCAGCAGCTTTGGGGGGGGCACCGGGGAGCTGTTTTTT
few	TRBV3-1	TRBJ2-5	TRBD2	CASSQGSTSGETQYF	TGTGCCAGCAGCCAAGGCTCAACTAGCGGGGAGACCCAGTACTTC
many	TRBV12-3/TRBV12-4	TRBJ1-2	.	CASSLGQGWGYTF	TGTGCCAGCAGTTTGGGGCAGGGATGGGGCTACACCTTC
many	TRBV20-1	TRBJ2-7	TRBD1	CSARDPGGPSYEQYF	TGCAGTGCTAGAGATCCAGGGGGCCCCTCCTACGAGCAGTACTTC
.	TRBV4-1	TRBJ1-1	.	CASSQFGRAANTEAFF	TGCGCCAGCAGCCAATTTGGCAGGGCGGCGAACACTGAAGCTTTCTTT
.	TRBV27	TRBJ2-5	.	CASSLGEQGRETQYF	TGTGCCAGCAGTTTGGGGGAACAGGGTCGGGAGACCCAGTACTTC
.	TRBV4-1	TRBJ2-7	TRBD2	CASSQDGGGDSSYEQYF	TGCGCCAGCAGCCAAGATGGGGGGGGAGATAGCTCCTACGAGCAGTACTTC
.	TRBV7-9	TRBJ1-2	.	CASSLSTQGPYGYTF	TGTGCCAGCAGCTTATCAACACAGGGACCCTATGGCTACACCTTC
.	TRBV15	TRBJ1-1	.	CATSRVGGRDTEAFF	TGTGCCACCAGCAGAGTTGGGGGGCGCGACACTGAAGCTTTCTTT
many	TRBV28	TRBJ2-1	.	CASRVGDLNNEQFF	TGTGCCAGCAGGGTTGGGGATTTAAACAATGAGCAGTTCTTC
.	TRBV7-2	TRBJ1-1	.	CASSFVNENTEAFF	TGTGCCAGCAGCTTCGTCAACGAGAACACTGAAGCTTTCTTT
few	TRBV5-1	TRBJ1-6	TRBD1	CASNPTGDENSPLHF	TGCGCCAGCAACCCCACAGGGGATGAGAATTCACCCCTCCACTTT
many	TRBV25-1	TRBJ1-1	.	CASSVGDNTEAFF	TGTGCCAGCAGTGTCGGGGATAACACTGAAGCTTTCTTT
.	TRBV19	TRBJ2-6	.	CAKLGERSGANVLTF	TGTGCCAAATTGGGGGAGCGCTCTGGGGCCAACGTCCTGACTTTC
few	TRBV7-2	TRBJ2-1	TRBD2	CASSPRSGLAGDNEQFF	TGTGCCAGCAGCCCTCGATCAGGACTAGCGGGGGACAATGAGCAGTTCTTC
.	TRBV4-1	TRBJ1-1	.	CASSRSIMNTEAFF	TGCGCCAGCAGCCGGTCTATTATGAACACTGAAGCTTTCTTT
few	TRBV6-1	TRBJ2-1	.	CASTLARHYNEQFF	TGTGCCAGCACTCTAGCGCGCCACTACAATGAGCAGTTCTTC
few	TRBV7-6	TRBJ2-1	.	CASSLRVAARNEQFF	TGTGCCAGCAGCTTACGGGTAGCGGCGAGAAATGAGCAGTTCTTC
few	TRBV9	TRBJ1-2	.	CASSLDLMGSGYTF	TGTGCCAGCAGCCTCGACTTGATGGGGTCTGGCTACACCTTC
many	TRBV12-3/TRBV12-4	TRBJ2-1	TRBD2	CASSPGGRNEQFF	TGTGCCAGCAGTCCGGGGGGGCGAAATGAGCAGTTCTTC
few	TRBV27	TRBJ1-2	.	CASSLSAGLSYGYTF	TGTGCCAGCAGTTTATCGGCAGGACTGTCCTATGGCTACACCTTC